What follows describes a single T cell receptor beta chain. Its antigen is as yet unknown. This sample was taken from a study of identical twins. Study-wide results and limits: Because invariant MAIT and iNKT cells could be present, zero-insertion analyses could be partly confounded.

Trimming at V came to 6 bases and at J to 0 bases, leaving 3 bases not matched to a gene. Germline V CDR1 and CDR2: MNHNS, SASEGT. This CDR3 comprises 14 residues. TCRdb re-called the 5' RACE reads with MiXCR, one entry per CDR3 protein. The table records fewer than 900,000 distinct CDR3 sequences, approximately 21% of them present only once. The sample also formed part of further work on T cells expressing NK-cell markers. That work adds: Dominant NKG2C+ clonotypes made up about 1.0-7.5% of CD8+ T cells in about six donors.

Sequenced: PBMCs. The chain combines TRBV6-1 with TRBJ2-3, with TRBD1 matching 7 bases. The TCR was taken from a woman under 30 in good health. The CDR3, as DNA: TGTGCCAGCAGACCACAGGGGAGCACAGATACGCAGTATTTT. Translation gives CASRPQGSTDTQYF.